The next 17 T cell receptor beta chains were all read from a single sample in a study of post-analysis software for immune sequencing data (dated by TCRdb to the mid-2010s). Here is what the overall study found, with its caveats: Patients showed significantly higher frequencies than controls for five TRBV segments, among them TRBV5-6, TRBV5-1 and TRBV20-1.

Receptor amplification or capture employed PCR. TCRdb lists the instrument as Illumina HiSeq 2500. To reduce PCR and sequencing biases, unique molecular identifiers were incorporated into the TCR beta cDNA libraries. TCRdb's own reprocessing of the public reads used fastp at Q25 and MiXCR and kept productive beta chains. CDR3 protein sequences are deduplicated, and each keeps its most common genes and DNA. The sample table lists over 700,000 distinct CDR3 sequences, 25% to 30% of them with a count of one. The top ten hold around 0.56% of the sample. These TCRs are of unknown antigen specificity. The specimen sequenced was blood. The source of these receptors is a girl between 5 and 17 years old with multiple sclerosis.

This chain uses TRBV7-2 with TRBJ2-3; D remains unclear. The V and J ends lost 2 bases and 0 bases respectively, with 12 bases between them. CDR3 length: 16 amino acids. Germline CDR1 reads SGHTA; CDR2 reads FQGNSA. Written as DNA, the CDR3 is TGTGCCAGCAGCTTACGTTGGGGATCTAGCACAGATACGCAGTATTTT. Its protein is CASSLRWGSSTDTQYF.

The V and J genes are TRBV6-5 and TRBJ1-4, with D possibly TRBD1 on 5 matching bases. Germline V gene sequence: CDR1 MNHEY, CDR2 SVGAGI. V lost 4 bases and J 4 bases, leaving 16 bases between the germline ends. The CDR3 covers 16 residues. The CDR3 DNA follows: TGTGCCAGCAGTTCTTTACCGGGACTGAGTAATGAAAAACTGTTTTTT. Translating it yields CASSSLPGLSNEKLFF.

This clonotype was recorded many times. The chain links TRBV6-5 to TRBJ1-2; TRBD1 is a possible D gene (6 bases). The V end lost 6 bases, the J end lost 3 bases, and 17 bases lay between the germline ends. The CDR3 has 15 amino acids. CDR1 is MNHEY, CDR2 SVGAGI, per germline. The CDR3 region is CASRDQGRSDYGYTF. The CDR3 DNA sequence: TGTGCCAGCAGGGATCAGGGGCGGTCGGACTATGGCTACACCTTC.

The chain joins TRBV20-1 to TRBJ2-7; a possible D gene is TRBD1 (5 bases). This CDR3 is built from 12 residues. CDR1 is DFQATT, CDR2 SNEGSKA, per germline (reference sequence). Trimming cost V 7 bases and J 2 bases, with 12 bases left between them. The CDR3 DNA reads as TGCAGTGTTGCCTGGGGCCCCTACGAGCAGTACTTC. It is translated as CSVAWGPYEQYF.

This clonotype occurred a few times. The rearrangement uses TRBV19 and TRBJ1-5, with D possibly TRBD1 on 6 matching bases. CDR1 LNHDA and CDR2 SQIVND come from the germline V gene (reference sequence). CDR3 length equals 13 residues. Trimming took 7 bases from V and 6 from J, leaving 13 bases between them. DNA for the CDR3: TGTGCCAGTATGGGCAGGGGAGCTCAGCCCCAGCATTTT. It yields the protein CASMGRGAQPQHF.

This clonotype was recorded a few times. The chain employs TRBV7-8 and TRBJ2-3; D not certain. Per germline, CDR1 SGHVS and CDR2 FQNEAQ. The CDR3 length is 15 residues. Between the trimmed V and J ends, which lost 2 bases and 0 bases, there was a span of 9 bases. The CDR3 loop reads CASSLKVLSTDTQYF. The CDR3 bases are TGTGCCAGCAGCTTAAAGGTCTTGAGCACAGATACGCAGTATTTT.

On this clonotype: The junction differs from germline at one of its ends, possibly a read error. The CDR3 loop is CAGRGSLNTGELFF. The CDR3 DNA reads as TGTGCCGGCAGAGGCAGCCTCAACACCGGGGAGCTGTTTTTT. The V and J genes are TRBV12-3 or TRBV12-4 and TRBJ2-2; D not resolved. The CDR3 is 14 residues long.

The chain joins TRBV4-3 to TRBJ2-1, with 7 bases lining up with TRBD1. Germline values: CDR1 LGHNA, CDR2 YSLEER. V was clipped by 3 bases and J by 6 bases; unmatched bases: 8. The CDR3 is made up of 15 amino acids. CDR3 bases: TGCGCCAGCAGCCACGGACAGGACCCGGGCAATGAGCAGTTCTTC. This translates into CASSHGQDPGNEQFF.

The chain carries TRBV21-1 and TRBJ2-7. TRBV21-1 is marked as a pseudogene. CDR3 length equals 19 residues. CDR3 loop: CASSRGIGQFLESSYEQYF. In nucleotides, the CDR3 is TGTGCCAGCAGCAGAGGAATTGGGCAGTTCCTCGAATCCTCCTACGAGCAGTACTTC.

This chain links TRBV27 with TRBJ1-2; D unclear. This CDR3 has 13 residues. V lost 4 bases and J 7 bases, leaving 13 bases between the germline ends. From germline, CDR1 is MNHEY and CDR2 SMNVEV (reference sequence). CDR3 protein: CASSSGFSGGYTF. CDR3 sequence (DNA): TGTGCCAGCAGTTCTGGGTTTTCAGGTGGCTACACCTTC.

The chain uses TRBV2 and TRBJ1-1; TRBD1 aligns across 7 bases. With 4 bases clipped from V and 1 base from J, the junction kept 0 bases outside the gene matches. The CDR3 runs 13 residues. Germline V gene sequence: CDR1 SNHLY, CDR2 FYNNEI. CDR3 bases: TGTGCCAGCAGTGGGGACAGGAACACTGAAGCTTTCTTT. Its protein product is CASSGDRNTEAFF.

The rearrangement uses TRBV20-1 and TRBJ1-4; 9 nucleotides match TRBD1. The CDR3 covers 13 residues. Germline trimming cut 5 bases from V and 8 bases from J; bases unmatched to any gene: 6. Germline CDR1 DFQATT, CDR2 SNEGSKA (reference sequence). The CDR3 DNA reads TGCAGTGCTCTACAGGGGGCAGAGGAAAAACTGTTTTTT. Its protein is CSALQGAEEKLFF.

The V and J genes are TRBV7-9 and TRBJ2-3; D could derive from TRBD1 or TRBD2 (6 bases each). There are 13 residues in the CDR3. The germline CDR1 and CDR2 sequences are SEHNR and FQNEAQ (reference sequence). Between the trimmed V and J ends, which lost 8 bases and 6 bases, there was a span of 15 bases. CDR3 nucleotide sequence: TGTGCCAGCGGGCTTCAGGGGAGGGATACGCAGTATTTT. It encodes CASGLQGRDTQYF.

This clonotype was picked up a small number of times. The J gene is TRBJ2-5, the V gene TRBV27, with D hard to call. This CDR3 region has 18 residues. The ends were cut back, 5 bases at V and 1 base at J, with 23 bases in the middle. From germline, CDR1 is MNHEY and CDR2 SMNVEV (reference sequence). CDR3 sequence reads: CASSRYQIGRKSQETQYF. The CDR3 nucleotides are TGTGCCAGCAGTAGATACCAAATAGGGCGGAAGTCCCAAGAGACCCAGTACTTC.

This sequence joins TRBV5-1 and TRBJ1-4; 10 bases match TRBD1. The CDR3 is 15 residues long. Germline V gene sequence: CDR1 SGHRS, CDR2 YFSETQ. J lost 8 bases, V lost 1 base, and 5 bases had no gene match. CDR3 in amino acids: CASSLSGQGDEKLFF. CDR3 coding DNA: TGCGCCAGCAGCTTGTCAGGACAGGGGGACGAAAAACTGTTTTTT.

This chain connects TRBV29-1 to TRBJ2-2, with a tentative D call TRBD2 (6 bases). This CDR3 has 14 amino acids. In germline, CDR1 is SQVTM, CDR2 ANQGSEA. Trimming took 0 bases from V and 4 from J, leaving 9 bases between them. The CDR3, as DNA: TGCAGCGTTGAAGATCGGGGGATCACCGGGGAGCTGTTTTTT. Protein product: CSVEDRGITGELFF.

With regard to this clonotype: At one end, the junction sequence differs from germline, possibly due to a read error. The chain combines TRBV29-1 with TRBJ2-7; 7 bases are a match to TRBD2. Germline values: CDR1 SQVTM, CDR2 ANQGSEA. The CDR3 covers 14 residues. The DNA for the CDR3 is TGCAGCGTTCTGGGCAGCGGGATAGACTACGCGCAGTACTTC. Amino acid sequence: CSVLGSGIDYAQYF.